The clone carrying this T cell receptor (beta chain) was seen a single time. No antigen is known for it. Assay used: immunoSEQ multiplex PCR; TCRdb lists only in-frame clones, some missing. This sample has fewer than 70,000 clones, with about 87% found just once. The data were obtained in a study of a mutant IDH1 vaccine in newly diagnosed glioma. Study-level information: Patients had received radiotherapy, temozolomide, or both previously, most receiving both. The week-35 safety follow-up was V12, and the week-47 study end was V13. Findings and caveats of the study: Apparently unrelated to pseudoprogression were changes in the top peripheral T cell clonotypes.

The CDR3 length is 14 residues. V dropped 2 bases and J dropped 6; count of bases not matched to a gene: 2. Germline assignment: CDR1 MNHNS and CDR2 SASEGT. Time point specified: week 35, safety follow-up. In every dose of vaccine, 300 ug of mutant IDH1 20-mer peptide was given alongside topical imiquimod. Eight vaccinations were given in weeks 1, 3, 5, 7, 11, 15, 19 and 23. The chain carries TRBV6-1 and TRBJ1-5, with 9 bases aligning to TRBD1. This receptor was taken from a man aged 25-45 years with glioma. The sequenced sample was PBMCs, obtained from a glioma patient whose treatment included an IDH1 peptide vaccine. The chain's CDR3 is CASSETGGPQPQHF. DNA for the CDR3: TGTGCCAGCAGTGAAACAGGGGGCCCTCAGCCCCAGCATTTT.